This T cell receptor beta chain came from a study of human T cells and chemical hapten exposure. Overall study: Among samples, TCR yields varied mainly because of small differences in pooled library volume. Whole-study findings and limits: Sensitizing with DPC caused no change in TCRs above 1 in 1000 frequency.

On this clonotype itself: Its specificity is not known.

It was the library that attached unique molecular identifiers to individual cDNA molecules. One entry per CDR3 protein, called by TCRdb with MiXCR from the reads. The sample lists about 120,000 distinct CDR3 sequences, more than 8.5% occurring once. V lost 3 bases to trimming and J lost 5 bases, with 8 bases between them. Germline V CDR1 and CDR2: SQVTM, ANQGSEA. The CDR3 has 12 amino acids. The starting material, unfractionated whole blood, was used for total RNA extraction. The receptor's source is a human donor in good health. Some clones in this sample may be carry-over from other donors' samples. This chain links TRBV29-1 with TRBJ2-4; D may be TRBD1 (5 bases). Sequencing was carried out using whole blood. The CDR3 reads CSVERQQNIQYF. As DNA, the CDR3 is TGCAGCGTTGAGAGACAGCAAAACATTCAGTACTTC.